Given below is one T cell receptor (beta chain) in context. The junction departs from the called germline gene at one end, perhaps through a read error. These data come from a study of cytomegalovirus exposure and HLA in healthy donors. CDR1 is SSHAT, CDR2 FNYEAQ, per germline (reference sequence). This CDR3 has 16 amino acids. Some clones are missing from TCRdb's copy, which holds only in-frame ones; the method was immunoSEQ multiplex PCR. Among about 160,000 clones listed, less than 90% were seen once. V usage is TRBV7-7 and J usage is TRBJ2-3, with 7 bases lining up with TRBD1. The clonotype was recovered from a woman in her thirties in good health and CMV-seronegative. The sequencing input was PBMCs. For the CDR3, the DNA is TGTGCTAGCAGCCCTGACAGGGTGGGGGGCACAGATACGCAGTATTTT. It codes for CASSPDRVGGTDTQYF.